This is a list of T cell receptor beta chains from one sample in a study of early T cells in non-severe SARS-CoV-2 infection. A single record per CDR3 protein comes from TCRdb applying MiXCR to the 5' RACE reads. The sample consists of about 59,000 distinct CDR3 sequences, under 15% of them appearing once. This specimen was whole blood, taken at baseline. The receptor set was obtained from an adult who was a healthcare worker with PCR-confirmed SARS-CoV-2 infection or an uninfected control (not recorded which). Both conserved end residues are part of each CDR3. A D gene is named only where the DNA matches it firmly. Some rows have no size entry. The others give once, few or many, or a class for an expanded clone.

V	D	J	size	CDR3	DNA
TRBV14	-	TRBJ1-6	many	CASSQERGVGSPLHF	TGTGCCAGCAGCCAAGAGCGGGGGGTCGGGTCACCCCTCCACTTT
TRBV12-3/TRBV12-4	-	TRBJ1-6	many	CASSWSSPNNSPLHF	TGTGCCAGCAGTTGGTCCAGTCCTAATAATTCACCCCTCCACTTT
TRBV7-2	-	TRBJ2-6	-	CASSLGASPSGANVLTF	TGTGCCAGCAGCTTAGGCGCCTCGCCATCTGGGGCCAACGTCCTGACTTTC
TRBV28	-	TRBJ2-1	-	CASSFRGVNEQFF	TGTGCCAGCAGTTTCCGAGGGGTCAATGAGCAGTTCTTC
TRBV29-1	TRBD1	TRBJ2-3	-	CSGGDRVTDTQYF	TGCAGCGGGGGGGACAGGGTCACAGATACGCAGTATTTT
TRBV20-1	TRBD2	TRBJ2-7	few	CSASSRAAGGHPTFYEQYF	TGCAGTGCTAGCTCCCGCGCGGCGGGAGGACATCCGACCTTCTACGAGCAGTACTTC
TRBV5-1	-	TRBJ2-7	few	CASSWATYSSYEQYF	TGCGCCAGCAGCTGGGCCACCTACTCCTCCTACGAGCAGTACTTC
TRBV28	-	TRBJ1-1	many	CASRDPGTEAFF	TGTGCCAGCAGGGACCCAGGCACTGAAGCTTTCTTT
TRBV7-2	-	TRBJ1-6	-	CASSLDQGMSSPLHF	TGTGCCAGCAGCTTAGATCAGGGAATGTCCTCACCCCTCCACTTT
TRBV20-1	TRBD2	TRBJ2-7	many	CSATPSGGRYEQYF	TGCAGTGCTACCCCCAGCGGGGGACGCTACGAGCAGTACTTC
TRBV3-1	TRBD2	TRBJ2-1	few	CASSQDGLAGDHYNEQFF	TGTGCCAGCAGCCAAGATGGGCTAGCGGGAGACCACTACAATGAGCAGTTCTTC
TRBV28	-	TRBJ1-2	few	CASNRWGENYGYTF	TGTGCCAGCAACCGTTGGGGAGAAAACTATGGCTACACCTTC
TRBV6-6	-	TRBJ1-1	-	CASSSPTVAFF	TGTGCCAGCAGTTCTCCGACTGTTGCTTTCTTT
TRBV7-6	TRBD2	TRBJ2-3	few	CASSIIPAGGTTDTQYF	TGTGCCAGCAGCATCATCCCAGCGGGAGGTACCACAGATACGCAGTATTTT
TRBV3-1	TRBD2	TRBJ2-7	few	CASSQGGLAVYEQYF	TGTGCCAGCAGCCAAGGTGGACTAGCGGTCTACGAGCAGTACTTC
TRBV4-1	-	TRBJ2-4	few	CASSRIPQDVGKNIQYF	TGCGCCAGCAGCCGTATCCCCCAGGACGTCGGCAAAAACATTCAGTACTTC
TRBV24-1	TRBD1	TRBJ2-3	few	CATPDLRLQGAHPTDTQYF	TGTGCCACTCCCGATTTAAGGTTACAGGGGGCGCACCCCACAGATACGCAGTATTTT
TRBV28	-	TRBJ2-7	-	CATQGPRGYEQYF	TGTGCCACCCAGGGACCACGGGGCTACGAGCAGTACTTC
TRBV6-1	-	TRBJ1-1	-	CASSELAGNAEAFF	TGTGCCAGCAGTGAACTTGCTGGGAACGCTGAAGCTTTCTTT
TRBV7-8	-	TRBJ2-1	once	CASSLHFNEQFF	TGTGCCAGCAGCTTACATTTCAATGAGCAGTTCTTC
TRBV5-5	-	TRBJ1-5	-	CASSLGANQPQHF	TGTGCCAGCAGCTTGGGGGCGAATCAGCCCCAGCATTTT
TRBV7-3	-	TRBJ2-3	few	CASSFGNTDTQYF	TGTGCCAGCAGCTTTGGGAACACAGATACGCAGTATTTT
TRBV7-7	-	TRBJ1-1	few	CASSLLSSAQAFF	TGTGCTAGCAGCTTACTTTCCTCAGCTCAAGCTTTCTTT
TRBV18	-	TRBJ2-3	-	CASSPLAQRGTDTQYF	TGTGCCAGCTCACCACTCGCCCAGCGGGGCACAGATACGCAGTATTTT
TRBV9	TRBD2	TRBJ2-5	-	CASSRTGSGPETQYF	TGTGCCAGCAGCCGGACTGGTAGCGGGCCAGAGACCCAGTACTTC
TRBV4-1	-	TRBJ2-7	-	CASSLSRTYEQYF	TGCGCCAGCAGCTTATCGCGTACCTACGAGCAGTACTTC
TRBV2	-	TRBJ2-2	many	CASSEEGTGTGELFF	TGTGCCAGCAGTGAAGAGGGGACGGGCACCGGGGAGCTGTTTTTT
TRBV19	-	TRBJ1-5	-	CASSIRVSQPQHF	TGTGCCAGTAGTATCCGGGTTTCTCAGCCCCAGCATTTT
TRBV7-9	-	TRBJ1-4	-	CASSAVGAVEKLFF	TGTGCCAGCAGTGCCGTGGGGGCGGTTGAAAAACTGTTTTTT
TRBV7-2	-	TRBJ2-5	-	CASSLPGGQETQYF	TGTGCCAGCAGCCTCCCTGGGGGGCAAGAGACCCAGTACTTC
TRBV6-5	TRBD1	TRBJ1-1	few	CASSYSTLGTGMAEAFF	TGTGCCAGCAGTTACTCAACCCTCGGGACAGGGATGGCTGAAGCTTTCTTT
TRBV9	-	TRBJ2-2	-	CASSANLVDTGELFF	TGTGCCAGCAGCGCTAATCTCGTGGACACCGGGGAGCTGTTTTTT
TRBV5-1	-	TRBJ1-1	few	CASSLDRTGWTEAFF	TGCGCCAGCAGCTTGGACAGGACGGGATGGACTGAAGCTTTCTTT
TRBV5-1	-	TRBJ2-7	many	CASSLEQRAYEQYF	TGCGCCAGCAGCTTGGAACAGCGGGCCTACGAGCAGTACTTC
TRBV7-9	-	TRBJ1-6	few	CASSLDGGNSPLHF	TGTGCCAGCAGCTTAGATGGGGGTAATTCACCCCTCCACTTT
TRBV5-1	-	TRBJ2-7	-	CASSAFGALGQYF	TGCGCCAGCAGCGCATTTGGGGCCTTGGGACAGTACTTC
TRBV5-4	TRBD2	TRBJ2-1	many	CASSSPSGSRDEQFF	TGTGCCAGCAGTTCCCCTAGCGGGAGTAGGGATGAGCAGTTCTTC
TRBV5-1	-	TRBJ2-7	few	CASSLVPVGPNEQYF	TGCGCCAGCAGCTTGGTACCCGTGGGACCCAACGAGCAGTACTTC
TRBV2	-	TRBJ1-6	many	CASRTARQYNSPLHF	TGTGCCAGCAGGACGGCCCGGCAGTATAATTCACCCCTCCACTTT
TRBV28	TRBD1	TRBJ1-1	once	CASSLQGAWNTEAFF	TGTGCCAGCAGTTTACAGGGGGCCTGGAACACTGAAGCTTTCTTT
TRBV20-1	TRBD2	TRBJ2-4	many	CSARDRGGTSVRKNIQYF	TGCAGTGCTAGAGATCGGGGCGGGACTAGCGTAAGGAAAAACATTCAGTACTTC
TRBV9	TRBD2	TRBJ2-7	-	CASSPVGGAGGEQYF	TGTGCCAGCAGCCCCGTGGGTGGAGCGGGAGGAGAGCAGTACTTC
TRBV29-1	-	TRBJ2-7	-	CSAFTSGSYEQYF	TGCAGCGCCTTTACCAGCGGCTCCTACGAGCAGTACTTC
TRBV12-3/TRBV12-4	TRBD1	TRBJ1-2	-	CASSSPGQVGLDYF	TGTGCCAGCAGTTCTCCGGGACAGGTGGGACTAGACTACTTC
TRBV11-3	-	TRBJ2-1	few	CASSGGDGLTEQFF	TGTGCCAGCAGCGGTGGCGACGGACTCACTGAGCAGTTCTTC
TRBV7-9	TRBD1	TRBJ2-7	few	CASSPPTGNEQYF	TGTGCCAGCAGCCCCCCGACAGGGAACGAGCAGTACTTC
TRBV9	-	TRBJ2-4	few	CASSAKDGLAKNIQYF	TGTGCCAGCAGCGCAAAGGACGGTTTAGCCAAAAACATTCAGTACTTC
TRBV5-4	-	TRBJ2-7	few	CASSPNRDSYEQYF	TGTGCCAGCAGTCCTAACAGAGACTCCTACGAGCAGTACTTC
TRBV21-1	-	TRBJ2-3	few	CASSPHPGQGSDTQYF	TGTGCCAGCAGCCCTCACCCGGGACAGGGATCAGATACGCAGTATTTT
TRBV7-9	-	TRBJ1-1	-	CASSERTYGTEAFF	TGTGCCAGCAGCGAAAGGACATATGGAACTGAAGCTTTCTTT
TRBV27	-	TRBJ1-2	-	CASNPDSRDGYTF	TGTGCCAGCAATCCGGACAGCCGGGATGGCTACACCTTC
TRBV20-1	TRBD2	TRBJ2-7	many	CSANLAGDEQYF	TGCAGTGCTAACCTAGCGGGCGACGAGCAGTACTTC
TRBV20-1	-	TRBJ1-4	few	CSAADTLAINEKLFF	TGCAGTGCTGCAGACACGTTGGCGATTAATGAAAAACTGTTTTTT
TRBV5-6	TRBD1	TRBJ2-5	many	CASSLGTGGALETQYF	TGTGCCAGCAGCTTGGGGACAGGGGGAGCATTGGAGACCCAGTACTTC
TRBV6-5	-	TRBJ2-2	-	CASSYWTENTGELFF	TGTGCCAGCAGTTACTGGACAGAGAACACCGGGGAGCTGTTTTTT
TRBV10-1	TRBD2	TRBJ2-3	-	CASSDGTSGTDTQYF	TGCGCCAGCAGTGATGGGACTAGCGGCACAGATACGCAGTATTTT